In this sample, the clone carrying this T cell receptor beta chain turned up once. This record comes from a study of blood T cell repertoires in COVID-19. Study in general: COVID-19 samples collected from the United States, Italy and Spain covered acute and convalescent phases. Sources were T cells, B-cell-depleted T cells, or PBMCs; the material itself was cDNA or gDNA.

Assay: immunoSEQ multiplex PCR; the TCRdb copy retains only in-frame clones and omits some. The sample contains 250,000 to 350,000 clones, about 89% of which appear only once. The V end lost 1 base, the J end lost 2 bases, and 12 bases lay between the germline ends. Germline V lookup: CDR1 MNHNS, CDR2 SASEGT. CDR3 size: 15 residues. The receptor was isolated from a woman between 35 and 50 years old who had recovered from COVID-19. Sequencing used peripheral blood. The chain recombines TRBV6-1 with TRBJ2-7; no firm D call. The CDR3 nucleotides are TGTGCCAGCAGTGAAGGGAGCCTAAGTCCCTACGAGCAGTACTTC. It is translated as CASSEGSLSPYEQYF.